The 27 T cell receptor beta chains below were found in one sample sequenced in a study of Ad26.COV2.S vaccination and SARS-CoV-2 variants. Treatment of the sample: 15 to 20 received Ad26.COV2.S at low or high dose, single or two shots; 5 received placebo; per-sample allocation not given. Day 63 following the first vaccine or placebo injection was when the samples were taken. Generated by immunoSEQ multiplex PCR, the TCRdb table keeps only in-frame clones and is missing some. The sample yields about 320,000 clones, roughly nine tenths seen once. Source: peripheral blood, taken in a trial of Ad26.COV2.S vaccine versus placebo. The receptors originated from a person between 18 and 65 years old who received the Ad26.COV2.S COVID-19 vaccine or a placebo.

This chain joins TRBV6-2 or TRBV6-3 and TRBJ2-1, with D hard to call. Germline CDR1 reads MNHEY; CDR2 reads SVGEGT. The CDR3 is 11 residues long. The V end was cut by 2 bases, the J end by 14 bases, with 10 bases between. The CDR3, as DNA: TGTGCCAGCAGTTACCTGGGTTTGGAGTTCTTC. Protein: CASSYLGLEFF.

The chain is built from TRBV11-2 and TRBJ2-2, with D maybe TRBD2 (6 bases). This CDR3 contains 19 residues. V was pared by 4 bases and J by 0 bases, with 21 bases between. Germline-derived CDR1 and CDR2 are SGHAT and FQNNGV. CDR3 nucleotides: TGTGCCAGCAGCTCCGGATTTGGGGGGAGTAGGTCGAACACCGGGGAGCTGTTTTTT. Its protein product is CASSSGFGGSRSNTGELFF.

The chain couples TRBV2 to TRBJ2-3, with D hard to call. This CDR3 comprises 15 residues. CDR1 and CDR2 (germline): SNHLY, FYNNEI. Trimming took off 3 bases at V and 0 bases at J, with 10 bases between the two ends. The CDR3 DNA sequence: TGTGCCAGCAGTGATAATGGCGCTAGCACAGATACGCAGTATTTT. Translating it yields CASSDNGASTDTQYF.

V gene TRBV4-1 combines with J gene TRBJ1-2; a weak D match, TRBD1 (5 bases). The CDR3 loop spans 16 amino acids. Per the germline V gene, CDR1 is MGHRA and CDR2 is YSYEKL. The germline V and J ends were trimmed by 4 bases and 0 bases, with 15 bases remaining between them. CDR3 protein: CASSPSGTSANYGYTF. Here the CDR3 DNA reads TGCGCCAGCAGCCCTTCCGGGACGTCAGCTAACTATGGCTACACCTTC.

The V call is TRBV7-9, the J call TRBJ1-2; TRBD1 agrees at 7 bases. This CDR3 has 15 amino acids. Germline trimming cut 4 bases from V and 3 bases from J; bases unmatched to any gene: 8. Germline CDR1 is SEHNR and CDR2 is FQNEAQ (reference sequence). This CDR3 is CASSSPSGTDYGYTF. CDR3 nucleotides: TGTGCCAGCAGCTCCCCTTCCGGGACAGACTATGGCTACACCTTC.

This clone has a handful of counts. The V and J genes are TRBV25-1 and TRBJ1-1; no definite D call. The germline gives CDR1 MGHDK, CDR2 SYGVNS. V lost 3 bases to trimming and J lost 3 bases, with 11 bases between them. The CDR3 is 14 residues long. The CDR3 DNA reads as TGTGCCAGCAGTGAGTCGCATAAGTACACTGAAGCTTTCTTT. This translates into CASSESHKYTEAFF.

The chain carries TRBV7-9 and TRBJ1-2, with 7 bases lining up with TRBD1. Germline CDR1 and CDR2: SEHNR and FQNEAQ (reference sequence). The CDR3 totals 17 residues. Trimming at V came to 4 bases and at J to 4 bases, leaving 15 bases not matched to a gene. CDR3 DNA: TGTGCCAGCAGCTATGGGACAGAGGTGGGGTACGGCTATGGCTACACCTTC. It yields the protein CASSYGTEVGYGYGYTF.

This clone was recorded many times. DNA for the CDR3: TGTGCCAGTCAAAGTTCGGGGGTGAGTTCACCCCTCCACTTT. This encodes CASQSSGVSSPLHF. The chain is built from TRBV19 and TRBJ1-6; D might be TRBD1 (5 bases). This CDR3 spans 14 amino acids. CDR1 and CDR2 from the germline V gene are LNHDA and SQIVND (reference sequence). V was shortened by 8 bases and J by 9 bases, with 17 bases between the two germline ends.

V gene TRBV2 combines with J gene TRBJ2-7; 7 bases line up with TRBD1. CDR1 and CDR2 (germline): SNHLY, FYNNEI. With V trimmed by 10 bases and J by 3 bases, 9 bases remained unmatched. The CDR3 totals 13 residues. The CDR3 DNA reads TGTGCCACCCGCCCCAGGGACAGCTACGAGCAGTACGTC. This codes for CATRPRDSYEQYV.

The chain combines TRBV25-1 with TRBJ2-7; D is ambiguous. The germline V gene encodes CDR1 MGHDK and CDR2 SYGVNS. There are 16 residues in the CDR3. Trimming left V 1 base short and J 3 bases short, with 16 bases between. CDR3 loop: CASSESSTPRNYEQYF. The DNA of the CDR3 is TGTGCCAGCAGTGAATCGTCCACCCCCAGGAACTACGAGCAGTACTTC.

The chain joins TRBV29-1 to TRBJ1-5, with 9 bases aligning to TRBD1. The CDR3 spans 13 residues. The V segment lost 5 bases and the J segment 4 bases; nucleotides outside the gene matches: 3. The germline V gene has CDR1 SQVTM and CDR2 ANQGSEA. As DNA, the CDR3 is TGCAGCGTTCTGACAGGGGGTAATCAGCCCCAGCATTTT. Protein sequence: CSVLTGGNQPQHF. Together with reference TRBV29-1 and TRBJ1-5, the CDR3 gives the full variable domain: SAVISQKPSRDICQRGTSLTIQCQVDSQVTMMFWYRQQPGQSLTLIATANQGSEATYESGFVIDKFPISRPNLTFSTLTVSNMSPEDSSIYLCSVLTGGNQPQHFGDGTRLSIL.

This chain joins TRBV7-6 and TRBJ2-7; TRBD1 matches at 8 bases. V lost 1 base to trimming and J lost 5 bases; unmatched junction nucleotides: 7. The CDR3 covers 15 residues. From germline, CDR1 is SGHVS and CDR2 FNYEAQ. The CDR3: CASSLGPGGWNEQYV. CDR3 coding DNA: TGTGCCAGCAGCTTAGGCCCAGGGGGCTGGAACGAGCAGTACGTC.

In its sample, this clone was seen once. The genes are TRBV4-3 and TRBJ2-1; TRBD2 matches at 11 bases. The CDR3 length is 18 residues. Germline V gene sequence: CDR1 LGHNA, CDR2 YSLEER. After removal of 4 bases from V and 6 bases from J, the junction contained 14 bases not matched to a gene. CDR3 residues: CASSPTLRGTSGVNEQFF. DNA for the CDR3: TGCGCCAGCAGCCCCACTCTTCGGGGGACTAGCGGAGTCAATGAGCAGTTCTTC.

The chain is built from TRBV19 and TRBJ1-5; D remains unclear. Germline V lookup: CDR1 LNHDA, CDR2 SQIVND (reference sequence). The V end lost 5 bases, the J end lost 1 base, and 9 bases lay between the germline ends. This CDR3 comprises 14 residues. This CDR3 reads CASSLDDSNQPQHF. In nucleotides, the CDR3 is TGTGCCAGTAGTTTGGACGACAGCAATCAGCCCCAGCATTTT. Looking up the rest from reference TRBV19 and TRBJ1-5 gives the full variable domain: DGGITQSPKYLFRKEGQNVTLSCEQNLNHDAMYWYRQDPGQGLRLIYYSQIVNDFQKGDIAEGYSVSREKKESFPLTVTSAQKNPTAFYLCASSLDDSNQPQHFGDGTRLSIL.

The genes are TRBV7-3 and TRBJ2-1, with TRBD1 identical over 11 bases. The germline V gene has CDR1 SGHTA and CDR2 FQGTGA. The V and J ends lost 0 bases and 9 bases, in that order; junction bases with no gene match: 7. The CDR3 sequence is 16 residues long. The CDR3 bases are TGTGCCAGCAGCTTAACTTCCGGGACAGGGGGGAGTGAGCAGTTCTTC. It codes for CASSLTSGTGGSEQFF. The variable domain in full, completed from reference TRBV7-3 and TRBJ2-1, reads GAGVSQTPSNKVTEKGKYVELRCDPISGHTALYWYRQSLGQGPEFLIYFQGTGAADDSGLPNDRFFAVRPEGSVSTLKIQRTERGDSAVYLCASSLTSGTGGSEQFFGPGTRLTVL.

DNA of the CDR3: TGTGCCAGCAGTTCGCGGTGGGGCAATCAGCCCCAGCATTTT. This sequence encodes CASSSRWGNQPQHF. The chain recombines TRBV6-5 with TRBJ1-5; no firm D call. CDR3 size: 14 residues. The V end lost 4 bases, the J end lost 2 bases, and 9 bases lay between the germline ends. Germline CDR1 reads MNHEY; CDR2 reads SVGAGI.

For the CDR3, the DNA is TGTGCCAGCAGTGGGGATGGGACGAACACTGAAGCTTTCTTT. This encodes CASSGDGTNTEAFF. V usage is TRBV2 and J usage is TRBJ1-1; a weak D match, TRBD1 (5 bases). V lost 4 bases to trimming and J lost 1 base, with 10 bases between them. The germline V gene encodes CDR1 SNHLY and CDR2 FYNNEI. CDR3 length: 14 residues.

V usage is TRBV2 and J usage is TRBJ2-1; a weak D match, TRBD2 (6 bases). The CDR3 extends over 16 amino acids. Germline V gene sequence: CDR1 SNHLY, CDR2 FYNNEI. V was pared by 3 bases and J by 0 bases, with 12 bases between. The DNA of the CDR3 is TGTGCCAGCAGTGACCGCGGGGTTAGCTCCTACAATGAGCAGTTCTTC. This gives the protein CASSDRGVSSYNEQFF.

This clone was recorded a few times. The chain links TRBV7-9 to TRBJ1-1; no definite D call. V gave up 3 bases and J gave up 3 bases, with 14 bases separating them. CDR1 and CDR2 (germline): SEHNR, FQNEAQ (reference sequence). The CDR3 runs to 15 residues. The CDR3: CASSFLRSKDTEAFF. CDR3 coding DNA: TGTGCCAGCAGCTTTTTGCGGAGTAAGGACACTGAAGCTTTCTTT.

V and J are TRBV12-5 and TRBJ1-1, with D unclear. V was shortened by 6 bases and J by 1 base, with 9 bases between the two germline ends. The germline gives CDR1 LGHNT, CDR2 FRNRAP. CDR3 length: 13 residues. In nucleotides, the CDR3 is TGTGCTAGTGGGACCTCGGGGAACACTGAAGCTTTCTTT. Its translation: CASGTSGNTEAFF.

The chain joins TRBV25-1 to TRBJ2-1; the match to TRBD1 covers 10 bases. This CDR3 is 16 amino acids long. From germline, CDR1 is MGHDK and CDR2 SYGVNS. V gave up 4 bases and J gave up 3 bases; unmatched junction bases: 6. CDR3 region: CASSGRQGAIYNEQFF. In DNA, the CDR3 is TGTGCCAGCAGTGGCCGACAGGGGGCTATCTACAATGAGCAGTTCTTC. Supplemented by reference TRBV25-1 and TRBJ2-1, the full variable domain reads EADIYQTPRYLVIGTGKKITLECSQTMGHDKMYWYQQDPGMELHLIHYSYGVNSTEKGDLSSESTVSRIRTEHFPLTLESARPSHTSQYLCASSGRQGAIYNEQFFGPGTRLTVL.

The genes are TRBV5-6 and TRBJ2-7; D uncertain. Trimming cost V 2 bases and J 1 base, with 19 bases left between them. Germline CDR1 reads SGHDT; CDR2 reads YYEEEE. This CDR3 has 17 amino acids. The CDR3 is CASSFLTVGAVSYEQYF. The CDR3 region has the DNA TGTGCCAGCAGCTTTTTGACCGTTGGAGCAGTTTCCTACGAGCAGTACTTC.

This chain links TRBV5-4 with TRBJ1-2; 12 nucleotides match TRBD1. Germline CDR1 reads SGHNT; CDR2 reads YYREEE (reference sequence). V lost 2 bases and J lost 8; bases outside the gene matches: 7. CDR3 length: 15 amino acids. CDR3 coding DNA: TGTGCCAGCAGCTTCCTGGGACAGGGGGCAGGAGGCTACACCTTC. Its protein is CASSFLGQGAGGYTF.

The J gene is TRBJ1-2, the V gene TRBV6-5, with D uncertain. The V gene lost 2 bases and the J gene lost 0 bases, with 7 bases spanning the gap. The CDR3 covers 14 residues. Germline lookup yields CDR1 MNHEY and CDR2 SVGAGI. This CDR3 is CASSYAAANYGYTF. The DNA of the CDR3 is TGTGCCAGCAGTTACGCGGCAGCTAACTATGGCTACACCTTC.

The chain is built from TRBV12-1 and TRBJ2-7; the D call in the table, TRBD1, was not verified against the DNA. TRBV12-1 is labeled a pseudogene. There are 19 residues in the CDR3. This chain's CDR3 is CASSFAEGDREDCSYEQYF. CDR3 DNA sequence: TGTGCCAGCAGCTTTGCCGAGGGGGACAGGGAAGATTGTTCCTACGAGCAGTACTTC.

This chain joins TRBV9 and TRBJ1-1; no definite D call. The CDR3 contains 13 residues. The germline gives CDR1 SGDLS, CDR2 YYNGEE. The V end lost 0 bases, the J end lost 7 bases, and 10 bases lay between the germline ends. In DNA, the CDR3 is TGTGCCAGCAGCGTAGAAGGTCGCGGTGAAGCTTTCTTT. As protein: CASSVEGRGEAFF.

Turning to this clone: A much larger clone sits a single nucleotide away, making a read error possible. This sample includes further DNA sequences coding for the same CDR3. The rearrangement uses TRBV5-5 and TRBJ1-1; D not resolved. The CDR3 consists of 13 residues. The ends were cut back, 0 bases at V and 0 bases at J, with 3 bases in the middle. Germline assignment: CDR1 SGHKS and CDR2 YYEKEE (reference sequence). The CDR3 region is CASSLVVNTEAFF. The CDR3, as DNA: TGTGCCAGCAGCTTGGTAGTGAACACTGAAGCTTTCTTT.